The entry below describes one TCR beta chain. This sample was included in a study of blood T cell repertoires in COVID-19. Study-wide context: T cells, B-cell-depleted T cells, or PBMCs supplied cDNA or gDNA.

Recruits, aged roughly 18 to 89 years, lived in 25 or so US areas. Clones were read by immunoSEQ multiplex PCR, and TCRdb kept only the in-frame ones, dropping some. The sample includes 280,000 or so clones, almost 90% seen only once; the top ten take around 1.7%. The CDR3 sequence is 13 residues long. V was cut by 6 bases and J by 13 bases, with 16 bases left in between. The sample was PBMCs or T cells enriched from blood (not recorded which). The chain employs TRBV12-3 or TRBV12-4 and TRBJ1-6; D unclear. The source of this sequence is a woman aged 18-29 years with acute COVID-19. In nucleotides, the CDR3 is TGTGCCAGCAGGGGCGGAGGCAAGAGGCCCCTCCACTTT. This encodes CASRGGGKRPLHF.